The rows below give T cell receptor beta chains drawn from one sample of a study of shared T cell receptors in the human thymus. TCRdb keeps only in-frame clones here, not all; method: immunoSEQ multiplex PCR. The sample comprises 450,000 to 650,000 clones, about 80% of which are singletons, and roughly 0.013% rests with the top ten. This sample was shared with a second study, whose subject was human thymus T cells.

Sequenced material: thymocytes. Source of these receptors: a boy less than two years old with a congenital heart defect. Both conserved end residues are part of each CDR3. Each record gives: clone size, J gene, V gene, D gene, CDR3 DNA, CDR3 protein. A D gene is named only where the DNA matches it firmly. Size is stated for part of the rows, as once, few or many counts, or as a class when the clone is expanded.

abundance: -
j_gene: TRBJ2-7
v_gene: TRBV7-2
d_gene: TRBD2
CDR3nt: TGTGCCAGCAGCTTTACACCACTACTAGCGTTCACTTCCTACGAGCAGTACTTC
CDR3aa: CASSFTPLLAFTSYEQYF

abundance: -
j_gene: TRBJ2-5
v_gene: TRBV5-6
d_gene: -
CDR3nt: TGTGCCAGCAGCGCCGGACAGCCCGTCCAAGAGACCCAGTACTTC
CDR3aa: CASSAGQPVQETQYF

abundance: -
j_gene: TRBJ2-3
v_gene: TRBV30
d_gene: TRBD2
CDR3nt: TGTGCCTGGACCACTAGCGGGAGGGCCGCAGATACGCAGTATTTT
CDR3aa: CAWTTSGRAADTQYF

abundance: -
j_gene: TRBJ2-7
v_gene: TRBV11-2
d_gene: -
CDR3nt: TGTGCCAGCAGCTTAGGGCAGGAAGAGCAGTACTTC
CDR3aa: CASSLGQEEQYF

abundance: once
j_gene: TRBJ2-1
v_gene: TRBV7-9
d_gene: -
CDR3nt: TGTGCCAGCAGCCTGGAGCCGATGCGAATTGAGGGATTGCATGAGCAGTTCTTC
CDR3aa: CASSLEPMRIEGLHEQFF

abundance: -
j_gene: TRBJ2-1
v_gene: TRBV12-5
d_gene: -
CDR3nt: TGTGCTAGTGGTTCCACCACCGGGACACAGGGACTACCTCTTAATAACGAGCAGTTCTTC
CDR3aa: CASGSTTGTQGLPLNNEQFF

abundance: -
j_gene: TRBJ2-7
v_gene: TRBV18
d_gene: TRBD1
CDR3nt: TGTGCCAGCTCACCCCCGGGACAGGGTCGCTACGAGCAGTACTTC
CDR3aa: CASSPPGQGRYEQYF

abundance: once
j_gene: TRBJ2-1
v_gene: TRBV9
d_gene: -
CDR3nt: TGTGCCAGCAGCGTAGGGCGGAGTGAGCAGTTCTTC
CDR3aa: CASSVGRSEQFF

abundance: -
j_gene: TRBJ1-1
v_gene: TRBV11-2
d_gene: -
CDR3nt: TGTGCCAGCAGCTTAGCCCCGACACAGAACACTGAAGCTTTCTTT
CDR3aa: CASSLAPTQNTEAFF

abundance: -
j_gene: TRBJ1-4
v_gene: TRBV15
d_gene: -
CDR3nt: TGTGCCACCAGCAGAGAGGAGGCAGGGGAAGAAAAACTGTTTTTT
CDR3aa: CATSREEAGEEKLFF

abundance: -
j_gene: TRBJ2-1
v_gene: TRBV10-3
d_gene: -
CDR3nt: TGTGCCATCAGTGAGTCGAGGGCGGGGCTTACCTTACCCTACAATGAGCAGTTCTTC
CDR3aa: CAISESRAGLTLPYNEQFF

abundance: -
j_gene: TRBJ1-4
v_gene: TRBV6-6
d_gene: -
CDR3nt: TGTGCCAGCAGTTATACGGTCCGAAATGAAAAACTGTTTTTT
CDR3aa: CASSYTVRNEKLFF

abundance: -
j_gene: TRBJ2-3
v_gene: TRBV7-6
d_gene: -
CDR3nt: TGTGCCAGCAGCTTATTTTCTAGAGGGAGCACAGATACGCAGTATTTT
CDR3aa: CASSLFSRGSTDTQYF

abundance: once
j_gene: TRBJ2-1
v_gene: TRBV5-1
d_gene: TRBD1
CDR3nt: TGCGCCAGCAGCCTGTCCGACAGGGATGGTCATGAGCAGTTCTTC
CDR3aa: CASSLSDRDGHEQFF

abundance: -
j_gene: TRBJ1-5
v_gene: TRBV4-2
d_gene: -
CDR3nt: TGTGCCAGCAGCCAAGATTGGGGGGTTGGGTGTCAGCCCCAGCATTTT
CDR3aa: CASSQDWGVGCQPQHF

abundance: -
j_gene: TRBJ2-6
v_gene: TRBV5-4
d_gene: -
CDR3nt: TGTGCCAGCAGCCCCCTACCCCCTCGGGTTACTGGGGCCAACGTCCTGACTTTC
CDR3aa: CASSPLPPRVTGANVLTF

abundance: once
j_gene: TRBJ2-3
v_gene: TRBV6-5
d_gene: -
CDR3nt: TGTGCCAGCAGTTACTTTGCAGGGGACACGCAGTATTTT
CDR3aa: CASSYFAGDTQYF

abundance: -
j_gene: TRBJ2-1
v_gene: TRBV2
d_gene: TRBD2
CDR3nt: TGTGCCAGCAGTGTCTTAAAGCGGGAGGGATACAATGAGCAGTTCTTC
CDR3aa: CASSVLKREGYNEQFF

abundance: -
j_gene: TRBJ1-2
v_gene: TRBV7-9
d_gene: TRBD1
CDR3nt: TGTGCCAGCAGCTACCCGGGACAGGGGCCCTATGGCTACACCTTC
CDR3aa: CASSYPGQGPYGYTF

abundance: few
j_gene: TRBJ1-4
v_gene: TRBV10-3
d_gene: TRBD1
CDR3nt: TGTGCCATCAGCCATCCGGGACAGGGGGCAACTAATGAAAAACTGTTTTTT
CDR3aa: CAISHPGQGATNEKLFF

abundance: few
j_gene: TRBJ1-2
v_gene: TRBV6-5
d_gene: TRBD1
CDR3nt: TGTGCCAGCAGGGCGGGACAGGGGCCGGGGGGCTACACCTTC
CDR3aa: CASRAGQGPGGYTF

abundance: -
j_gene: TRBJ2-7
v_gene: TRBV9
d_gene: TRBD1
CDR3nt: TGTGCCAGCAGCGTAAGCGCAGGGGGAGCCTACGAGCAGTACTTC
CDR3aa: CASSVSAGGAYEQYF